A selection of T cell receptor beta chains follows, all from one sample in a study of T-cell memory formation after mild COVID-19. TCRdb re-called the 5' RACE reads with MiXCR, one entry per CDR3 protein. This table has about 360,000 distinct CDR3 sequences, 14% appearing once. Material for sequencing was PBMCs or a T cell subset sorted from them (not recorded which). These receptors came from a man between 18 and 29 years old who had mild COVID-19 (a few samples of this study predate the infection). Cell type and time point are not known. The CDR3 runs from the conserved cysteine through the conserved F or W. A D gene is named only where the DNA matches it firmly. A clone size is listed for some rows: how often the clone was seen (once, few, many), or a class if it is expanded.

TGTGCCAGCACTACAAATCAGCCCCAGCATTTT CASTTNQPQHF TRBJ1-5 . TRBV6-5 .
TGCGCCAGCAGCTTTGGGCCTACCAGACAAGAGACCCAGTACTTC CASSFGPTRQETQYF TRBJ2-5 many TRBV5-1 .
TGTGCCAGCAGCTTGTCGGGGGGGCTTGGAGGCACAGATACGCAGTATTTT CASSLSGGLGGTDTQYF TRBJ2-3 . TRBV5-5 TRBD2
TGTGCCAGCAGATATACACCGATTGCCCCTTCACCCCTCCACTTT CASRYTPIAPSPLHF TRBJ1-6 . TRBV7-2 .
TGTGCCAGCAGCTTGCATGGCATCCTCACAGATACGCAGTATTTT CASSLHGILTDTQYF TRBJ2-3 many TRBV5-5 .
TGTGCCAGCTCACCGGGCCTAGCGGGAGGCGGTGAGCAGTTCTTC CASSPGLAGGGEQFF TRBJ2-1 . TRBV18 TRBD2
TGCAGTGCTAGTTTCGGAAGAAGCAATCAGCCCCAGCATTTT CSASFGRSNQPQHF TRBJ1-5 few TRBV20-1 .
TGTGCCAGCAGTCATCGGGTTGCAGGTTCCAACTATGGCTACACCTTC CASSHRVAGSNYGYTF TRBJ1-2 few TRBV6-5 .
TGTGCCAGCAGCCAACCTGGAGAGCAGTTCTTC CASSQPGEQFF TRBJ2-1 . TRBV4-2 .
TGTGCCACCCGACAGGATGGCACCGGGGAGCTGTTTTTT CATRQDGTGELFF TRBJ2-2 . TRBV10-3 .
TGCAGCGTTGTCCAAGGGCAGGGAAGGTACTACGAGCAGTACTTC CSVVQGQGRYYEQYF TRBJ2-7 once TRBV29-1 .
TGTGCCAGCAGCCCCGGGGGCTTCTACAATGAGCAGTTCTTC CASSPGGFYNEQFF TRBJ2-1 . TRBV6-5 .
TGTGCCAGCAGCTTAGAAGCGGGGGGAACGAACACCGGGGAGCTGTTTTTT CASSLEAGGTNTGELFF TRBJ2-2 . TRBV7-6 TRBD2
TGTGCCAGCAGGGACCTAGCGGGGGGAGGGGAGACCCAGTACTTC CASRDLAGGGETQYF TRBJ2-5 few TRBV12-3/TRBV12-4 TRBD2
TGTGCCAGCAGCTTTGCGGGACAGGGGCGCGGGAACACTGAAGCTTTCTTT CASSFAGQGRGNTEAFF TRBJ1-1 . TRBV7-9 TRBD1
TGTGCTAGTGGTTTGACGGTGTTACCCAGCACAGATACGCAGTATTTT CASGLTVLPSTDTQYF TRBJ2-3 few TRBV12-5 .
TGTGCCAGCAGCGGGGACACCAACTACGAGCAGTACTTC CASSGDTNYEQYF TRBJ2-7 . TRBV5-5 .
TGTGCCAGTAGTACCGAGGCCTGGAACACTGAAGCTTTCTTT CASSTEAWNTEAFF TRBJ1-1 few TRBV19 .
TGTGCCAGCAGTTTGGAAGGATCCGGCAACTATGGCTACACCTTC CASSLEGSGNYGYTF TRBJ1-2 few TRBV12-3/TRBV12-4 .
TGCGCCAGCAGCCAAAGGGACGCGGTGCAGTTCTTC CASSQRDAVQFF TRBJ2-1 few TRBV4-1 .
TGTGCCAGCAGCCCTATGCCGGGACTAGGCTACGAGCAGTACTTC CASSPMPGLGYEQYF TRBJ2-7 few TRBV7-3 TRBD2
TGTGCCAGCAGCTTGTGGACGACCGGAGAGCTGTTTTTT CASSLWTTGELFF TRBJ2-2 . TRBV7-9 .
TGTGCCAGCAGCACTCGGACCCGGCCGGATACGCAGTATTTT CASSTRTRPDTQYF TRBJ2-3 . TRBV7-9 .
TGTGCCAGCGGCAGGGTCGTCACTGAAGCTTTCTTT CASGRVVTEAFF TRBJ1-1 many TRBV7-2 .
TGTGCCAGCAGCTTGGCTCAGGGTTACGAGCAGTACTTC CASSLAQGYEQYF TRBJ2-7 many TRBV5-4 .
TGTGCCAGCAGTCCGGACAGAGCCAAAAACATTCAGTACTTC CASSPDRAKNIQYF TRBJ2-4 many TRBV6-5 .
TGTGCCAGCAGCACCCGGGACAGCGGAAGGTCACCCCTCCACTTT CASSTRDSGRSPLHF TRBJ1-6 . TRBV3-1 TRBD1
TGTGCCAGCAGCTATACCGCGGGGCGGCCGAACTACAATGAGCAGTTCTTC CASSYTAGRPNYNEQFF TRBJ2-1 few TRBV7-2 .
TGCAGCGTTGAAGATTCTGGCTACGAGCAGTACTTC CSVEDSGYEQYF TRBJ2-7 . TRBV29-1 .
TGTGCCAGCAGCCCTAGGGCCAGTTATGCCAATTCCGAAGCTTTCTTT CASSPRASYANSEAFF TRBJ1-1 few TRBV7-8 .
TGTGCCAGCAGTTACAATAGCGGGGGGGCCGGGGAGCTGTTTTTT CASSYNSGGAGELFF TRBJ2-2 . TRBV7-2 TRBD2
TGCGCCAGCAGCCAAGATTCGGTCCGGGGTGGGGAGACCCAGTACTTC CASSQDSVRGGETQYF TRBJ2-5 few TRBV4-3 .